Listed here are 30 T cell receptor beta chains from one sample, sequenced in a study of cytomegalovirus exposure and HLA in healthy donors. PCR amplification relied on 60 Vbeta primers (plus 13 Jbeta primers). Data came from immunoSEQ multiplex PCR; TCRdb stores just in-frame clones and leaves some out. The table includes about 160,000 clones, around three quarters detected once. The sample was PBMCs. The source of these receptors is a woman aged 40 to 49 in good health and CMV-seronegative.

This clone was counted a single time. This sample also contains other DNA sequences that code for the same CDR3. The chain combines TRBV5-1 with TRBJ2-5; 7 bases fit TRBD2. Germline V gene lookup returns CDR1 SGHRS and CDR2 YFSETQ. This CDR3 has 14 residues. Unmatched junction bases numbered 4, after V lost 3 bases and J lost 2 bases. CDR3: CASSSGTTQETQYF. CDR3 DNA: TGCGCCAGCAGCTCTGGGACTACACAAGAGACCCAGTACTTC.

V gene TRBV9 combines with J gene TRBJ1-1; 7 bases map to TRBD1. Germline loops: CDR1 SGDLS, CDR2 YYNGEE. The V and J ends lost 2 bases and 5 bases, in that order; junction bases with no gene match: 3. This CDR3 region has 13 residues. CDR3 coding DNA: TGTGCCAGCAGCGTCCAGGGGGAGACTGAAGCTTTCTTT. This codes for CASSVQGETEAFF.

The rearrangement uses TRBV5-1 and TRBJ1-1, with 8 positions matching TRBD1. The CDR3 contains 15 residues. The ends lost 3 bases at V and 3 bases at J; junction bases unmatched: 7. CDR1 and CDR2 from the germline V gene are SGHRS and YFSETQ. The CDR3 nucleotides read TGCGCCAGCAGCTATCAGGACAGGGAAGACACTGAAGCTTTCTTT. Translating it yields CASSYQDREDTEAFF. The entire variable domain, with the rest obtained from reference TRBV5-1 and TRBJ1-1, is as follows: KAGVTQTPRYLIKTRGQQVTLSCSPISGHRSVSWYQQTPGQGLQFLFEYFSETQRNKGNFPGRFSGRQFSNSRSEMNVSTLELGDSALYLCASSYQDREDTEAFFGQGTRLTVV.

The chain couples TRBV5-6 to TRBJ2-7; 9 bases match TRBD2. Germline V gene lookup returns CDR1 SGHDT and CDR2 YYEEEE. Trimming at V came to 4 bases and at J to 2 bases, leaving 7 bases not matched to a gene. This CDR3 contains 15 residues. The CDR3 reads CASSRAGGPPYEQYF. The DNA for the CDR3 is TGTGCCAGCAGCAGAGCGGGAGGACCCCCCTACGAGCAGTACTTC.

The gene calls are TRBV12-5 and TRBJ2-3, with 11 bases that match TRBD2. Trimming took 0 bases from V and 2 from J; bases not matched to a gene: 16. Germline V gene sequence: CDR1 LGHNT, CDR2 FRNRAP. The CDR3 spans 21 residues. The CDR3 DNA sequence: TGTGCTAGTGGTTTGGTAAGCAAAGAAGTGGGGACTAGCGGTTACACAGATACGCAGTATTTT. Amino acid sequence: CASGLVSKEVGTSGYTDTQYF.

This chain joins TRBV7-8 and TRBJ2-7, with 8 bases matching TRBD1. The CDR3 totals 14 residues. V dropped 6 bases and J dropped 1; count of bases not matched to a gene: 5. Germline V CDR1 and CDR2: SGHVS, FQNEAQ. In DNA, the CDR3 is TGTGCCAGCAGATTTCAGGGGGCATCCTACGAGCAGTACTTC. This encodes CASRFQGASYEQYF.

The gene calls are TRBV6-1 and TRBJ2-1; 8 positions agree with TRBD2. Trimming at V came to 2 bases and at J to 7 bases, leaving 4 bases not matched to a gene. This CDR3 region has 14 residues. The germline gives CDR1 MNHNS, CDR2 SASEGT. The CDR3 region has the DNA TGTGCCAGCAGTGAAAGCGGGAGTAGGAATGAGCAGTTCTTC. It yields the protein CASSESGSRNEQFF.

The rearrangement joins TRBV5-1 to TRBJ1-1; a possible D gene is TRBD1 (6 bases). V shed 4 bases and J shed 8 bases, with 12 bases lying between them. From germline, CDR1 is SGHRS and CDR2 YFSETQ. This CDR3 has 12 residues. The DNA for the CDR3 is TGCGCCAGCAGCCGCGGACAGTACGAAGCTTTCTTT. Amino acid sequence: CASSRGQYEAFF.

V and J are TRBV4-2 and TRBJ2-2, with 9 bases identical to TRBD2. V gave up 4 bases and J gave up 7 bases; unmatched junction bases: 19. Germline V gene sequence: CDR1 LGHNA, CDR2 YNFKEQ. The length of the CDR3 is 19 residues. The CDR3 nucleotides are TGTGCCAGCAGCCCACTAGGGCGGGAGGGCCCGCATTGGAGCGGGGAGCTGTTTTTT. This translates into CASSPLGREGPHWSGELFF.

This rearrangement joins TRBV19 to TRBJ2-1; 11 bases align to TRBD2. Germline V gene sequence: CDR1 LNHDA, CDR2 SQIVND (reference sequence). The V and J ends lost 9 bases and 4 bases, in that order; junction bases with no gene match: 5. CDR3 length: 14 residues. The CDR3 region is CASRGLAGYNEQFF. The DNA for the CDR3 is TGTGCCAGCCGAGGACTAGCGGGTTACAATGAGCAGTTCTTC.

CDR3 bases: TGCAGCGCTCATCTAGCCAGTTACAATGAGCAGTTCTTC. This encodes CSAHLASYNEQFF. The chain carries TRBV29-1 and TRBJ2-1; tentatively, D is TRBD2 (5 bases). Germline loops: CDR1 SQVTM, CDR2 ANQGSEA. The length of the CDR3 is 13 residues. Trimming took off 7 bases at V and 4 bases at J, with 14 bases between the two ends.

CDR3 sequence: CASSIDSFAGGGNGYTF. CDR3 nucleotide sequence: TGTGCCAGTAGTATAGACTCCTTTGCCGGAGGTGGGAATGGCTACACCTTC. The rearrangement links TRBV19 to TRBJ1-2; the D is unclear. V was shortened by 0 bases and J by 6 bases, with 20 bases between the two germline ends. The CDR3 is 17 amino acids. Germline V gene data show CDR1 as LNHDA and CDR2 as SQIVND (reference sequence).

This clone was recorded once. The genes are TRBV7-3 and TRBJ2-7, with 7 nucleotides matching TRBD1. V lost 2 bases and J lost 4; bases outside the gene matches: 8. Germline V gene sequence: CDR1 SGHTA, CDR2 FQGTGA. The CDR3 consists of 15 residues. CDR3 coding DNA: TGTGCCAGCAGCTTATCATCCGGGACAGATTACGAGCAGTACTTC. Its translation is CASSLSSGTDYEQYF.

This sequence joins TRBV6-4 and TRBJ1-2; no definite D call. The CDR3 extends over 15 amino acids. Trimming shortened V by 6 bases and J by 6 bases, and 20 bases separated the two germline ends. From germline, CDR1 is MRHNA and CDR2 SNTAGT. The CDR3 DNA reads TGTGCCAGCAGGCCGGATGCGGGTAGGGTCGATGGCTACACCTTC. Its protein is CASRPDAGRVDGYTF.

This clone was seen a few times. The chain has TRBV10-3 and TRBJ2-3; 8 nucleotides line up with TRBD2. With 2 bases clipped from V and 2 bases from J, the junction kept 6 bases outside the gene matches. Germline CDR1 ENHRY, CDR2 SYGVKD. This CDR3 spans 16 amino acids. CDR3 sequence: CAISEASTSATDTQYF. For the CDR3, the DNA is TGTGCCATCAGTGAGGCGTCGACTAGCGCCACAGATACGCAGTATTTT.

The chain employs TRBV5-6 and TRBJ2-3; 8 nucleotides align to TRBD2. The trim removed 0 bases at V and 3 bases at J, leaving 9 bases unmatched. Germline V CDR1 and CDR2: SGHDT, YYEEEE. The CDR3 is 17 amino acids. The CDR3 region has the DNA TGTGCCAGCAGCTTGGCGGTGGGACTAGAGATTACAGATACGCAGTATTTT. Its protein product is CASSLAVGLEITDTQYF.

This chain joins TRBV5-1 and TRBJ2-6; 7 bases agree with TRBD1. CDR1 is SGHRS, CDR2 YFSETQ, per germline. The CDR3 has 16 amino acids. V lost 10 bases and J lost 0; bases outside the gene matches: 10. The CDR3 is CASRGSGGSGANVLTF. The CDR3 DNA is TGCGCCTCCAGGGGGTCAGGGGGCTCTGGGGCCAACGTCCTGACTTTC. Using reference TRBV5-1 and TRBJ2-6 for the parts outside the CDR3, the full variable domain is KAGVTQTPRYLIKTRGQQVTLSCSPISGHRSVSWYQQTPGQGLQFLFEYFSETQRNKGNFPGRFSGRQFSNSRSEMNVSTLELGDSALYLCASRGSGGSGANVLTFGAGSRLTVL.

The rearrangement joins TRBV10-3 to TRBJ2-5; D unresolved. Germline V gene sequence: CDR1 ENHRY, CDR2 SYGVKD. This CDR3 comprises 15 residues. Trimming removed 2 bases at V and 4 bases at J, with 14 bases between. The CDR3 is CAISEPRLRGETQYF. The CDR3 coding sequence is TGTGCCATCAGTGAGCCACGGTTGCGCGGAGAGACCCAGTACTTC.

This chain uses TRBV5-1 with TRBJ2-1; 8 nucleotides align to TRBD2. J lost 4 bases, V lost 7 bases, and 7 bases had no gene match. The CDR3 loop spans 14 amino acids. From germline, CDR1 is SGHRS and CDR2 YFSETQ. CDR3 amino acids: CASSSGGGYNEQFF. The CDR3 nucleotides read TGCGCCAGCTCCTCGGGGGGGGGATACAATGAGCAGTTCTTC. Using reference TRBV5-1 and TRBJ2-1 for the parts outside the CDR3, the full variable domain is KAGVTQTPRYLIKTRGQQVTLSCSPISGHRSVSWYQQTPGQGLQFLFEYFSETQRNKGNFPGRFSGRQFSNSRSEMNVSTLELGDSALYLCASSSGGGYNEQFFGPGTRLTVL.

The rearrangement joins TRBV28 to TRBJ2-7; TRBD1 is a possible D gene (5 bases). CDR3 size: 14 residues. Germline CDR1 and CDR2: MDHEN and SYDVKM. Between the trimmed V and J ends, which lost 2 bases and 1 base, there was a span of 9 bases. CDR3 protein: CASSLQGNSYEQYF. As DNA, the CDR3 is TGTGCCAGCAGTTTACAGGGTAATTCCTACGAGCAGTACTTC.

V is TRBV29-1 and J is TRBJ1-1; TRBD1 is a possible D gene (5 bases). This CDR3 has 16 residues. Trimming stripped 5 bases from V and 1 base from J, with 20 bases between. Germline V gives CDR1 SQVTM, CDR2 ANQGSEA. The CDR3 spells CSVSGRSGGRNTEAFF. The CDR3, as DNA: TGCAGCGTTTCTGGACGGTCGGGGGGAAGGAACACTGAAGCTTTCTTT.

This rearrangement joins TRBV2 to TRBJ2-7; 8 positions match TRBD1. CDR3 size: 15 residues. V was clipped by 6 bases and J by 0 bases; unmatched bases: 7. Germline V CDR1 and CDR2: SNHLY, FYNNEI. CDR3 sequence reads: CASRPTGGSSYEQYF. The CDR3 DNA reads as TGTGCCAGCAGACCCACAGGGGGAAGCTCCTACGAGCAGTACTTC.

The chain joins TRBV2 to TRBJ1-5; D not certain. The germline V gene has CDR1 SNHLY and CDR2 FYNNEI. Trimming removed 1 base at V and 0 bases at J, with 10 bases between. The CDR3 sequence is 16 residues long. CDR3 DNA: TGTGCCAGCAGTGAAGGGCAGGCGCATAGCAATCAGCCCCAGCATTTT. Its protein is CASSEGQAHSNQPQHF. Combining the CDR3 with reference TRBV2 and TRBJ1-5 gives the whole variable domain EPEVTQTPSHQVTQMGQEVILRCVPISNHLYFYWYRQILGQKVEFLVSFYNNEISEKSEIFDDQFSVERPDGSNFTLKIRSTKLEDSAMYFCASSEGQAHSNQPQHFGDGTRLSIL.

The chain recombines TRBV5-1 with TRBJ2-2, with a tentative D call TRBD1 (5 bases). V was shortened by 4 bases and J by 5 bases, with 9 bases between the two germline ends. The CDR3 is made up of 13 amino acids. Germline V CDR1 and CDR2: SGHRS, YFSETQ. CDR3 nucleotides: TGCGCCAGCAGCATTCCAGGGACCGGGGAGCTGTTTTTT. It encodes CASSIPGTGELFF.

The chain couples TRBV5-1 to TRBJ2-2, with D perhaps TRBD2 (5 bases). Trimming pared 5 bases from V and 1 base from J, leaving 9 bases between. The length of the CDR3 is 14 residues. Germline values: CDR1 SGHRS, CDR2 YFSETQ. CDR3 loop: CASRTGMNTGELFF. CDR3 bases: TGCGCCAGCAGAACGGGAATGAACACCGGGGAGCTGTTTTTT.

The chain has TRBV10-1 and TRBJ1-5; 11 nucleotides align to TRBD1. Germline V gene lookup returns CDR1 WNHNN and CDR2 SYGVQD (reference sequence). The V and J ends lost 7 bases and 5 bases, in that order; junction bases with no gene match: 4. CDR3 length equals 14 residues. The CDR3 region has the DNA TGCGCCAGCACACGGACAGGGGGCGATCAGCCCCAGCATTTT. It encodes CASTRTGGDQPQHF.

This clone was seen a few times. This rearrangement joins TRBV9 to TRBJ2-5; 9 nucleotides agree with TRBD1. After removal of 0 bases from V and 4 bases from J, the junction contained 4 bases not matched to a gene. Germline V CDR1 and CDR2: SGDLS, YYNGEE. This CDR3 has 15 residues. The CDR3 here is CASSVGDREVETQYF. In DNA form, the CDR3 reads TGTGCCAGCAGCGTAGGGGACAGGGAGGTAGAGACCCAGTACTTC.

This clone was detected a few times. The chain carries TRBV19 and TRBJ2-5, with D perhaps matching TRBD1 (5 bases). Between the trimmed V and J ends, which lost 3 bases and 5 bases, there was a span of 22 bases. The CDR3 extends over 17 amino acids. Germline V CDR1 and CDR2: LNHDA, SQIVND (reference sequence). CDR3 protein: CASSMSPGQSPWETQYF. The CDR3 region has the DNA TGTGCCAGTAGTATGTCGCCAGGACAATCGCCGTGGGAGACCCAGTACTTC.

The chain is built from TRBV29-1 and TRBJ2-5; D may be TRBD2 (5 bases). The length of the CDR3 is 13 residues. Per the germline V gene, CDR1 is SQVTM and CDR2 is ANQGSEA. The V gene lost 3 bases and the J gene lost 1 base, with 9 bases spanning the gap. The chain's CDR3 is CSVDTRAQETQYF. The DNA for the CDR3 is TGCAGCGTTGACACTAGGGCCCAAGAGACCCAGTACTTC. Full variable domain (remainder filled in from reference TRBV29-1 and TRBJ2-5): SAVISQKPSRDICQRGTSLTIQCQVDSQVTMMFWYRQQPGQSLTLIATANQGSEATYESGFVIDKFPISRPNLTFSTLTVSNMSPEDSSIYLCSVDTRAQETQYFGPGTRLLVL.

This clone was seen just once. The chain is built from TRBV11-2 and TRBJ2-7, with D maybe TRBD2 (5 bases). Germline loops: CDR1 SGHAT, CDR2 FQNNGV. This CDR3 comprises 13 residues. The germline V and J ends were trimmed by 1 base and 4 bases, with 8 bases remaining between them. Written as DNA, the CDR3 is TGTGCCAGCAGCTTAGGAGGGTGGTACGAGCAGTACTTC. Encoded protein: CASSLGGWYEQYF.